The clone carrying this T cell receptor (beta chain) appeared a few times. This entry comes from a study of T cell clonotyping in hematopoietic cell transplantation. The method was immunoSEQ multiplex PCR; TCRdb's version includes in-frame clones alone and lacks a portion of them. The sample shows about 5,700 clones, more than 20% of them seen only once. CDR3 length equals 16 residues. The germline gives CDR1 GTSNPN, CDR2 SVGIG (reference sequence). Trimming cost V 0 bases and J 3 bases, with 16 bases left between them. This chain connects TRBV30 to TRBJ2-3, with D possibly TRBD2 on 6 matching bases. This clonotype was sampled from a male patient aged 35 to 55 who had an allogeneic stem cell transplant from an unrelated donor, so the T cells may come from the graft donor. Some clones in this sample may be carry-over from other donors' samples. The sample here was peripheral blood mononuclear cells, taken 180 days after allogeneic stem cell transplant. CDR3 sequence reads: CAWSVPASEGTDTQYF. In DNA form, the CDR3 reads TGTGCCTGGAGTGTACCCGCTAGCGAAGGGACAGATACGCAGTATTTT. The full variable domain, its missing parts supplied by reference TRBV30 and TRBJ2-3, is SQTIHQWPATLVQPVGSPLSLECTVEGTSNPNLYWYRQAAGRGLQLLFYSVGIGQISSEVPQNLSASRPQDRQFILSSKKLLLSDSGFYLCAWSVPASEGTDTQYFGPGTRLTVL.